Listed below are T cell receptor beta chains from one sample, sequenced in a study of blood T cells in healthy people across ages. TCRdb ran MiXCR on the 5' RACE reads and lists one entry per CDR3 protein. The table has approximately 1.5 million distinct CDR3 sequences, about 35% seen once. Sequencing input: blood. These TCRs come from a woman under 40 in good health. The CDR3 runs from the conserved cysteine through the conserved F or W. The D gene is left open where the match is weak. A clone size is listed for some rows: how often the clone was seen (once, few, many), or a class if it is expanded.

cdr3_aa cdr3_nt j_call d_call clone_size v_call
CASSQEILGHNYGYTF TGTGCCAGCAGTCAAGAAATATTGGGACACAACTATGGCTACACCTTC TRBJ1-2 NA NA TRBV3-1
CSARVVYGYTF TGCAGTGCTAGGGTCGTCTATGGCTACACCTTC TRBJ1-2 NA few TRBV20-1
CASSFKGRGLAGGTSTDTQYF TGTGCCAGCAGTTTCAAAGGCAGGGGACTAGCGGGAGGGACTAGCACAGATACGCAGTATTTT TRBJ2-3 TRBD2 NA TRBV27
CASSKTGTSGTDTQYF TGTGCCAGCAGTAAGACCGGGACTAGCGGGACGGATACGCAGTATTTT TRBJ2-3 TRBD2 NA TRBV7-6
CASSPAPRDRFCGYTF TGTGCCAGCAGCCCGGCACCACGGGACCGATTCTGTGGCTACACCTTC TRBJ1-2 NA once TRBV7-9
CASSPGRMSYEQYF TGCGCCAGCAGCCCCGGGCGGATGTCCTACGAGCAGTACTTC TRBJ2-7 NA NA TRBV4-1
CASSFVAGYGLQETQYF TGTGCCAGCAGTTTTGTCGCCGGGTATGGACTTCAAGAGACCCAGTACTTC TRBJ2-5 NA few TRBV12-3/TRBV12-4
CASSLSGGRAASYEQYF TGTGCCAGCAGCCTCTCCGGCGGGAGGGCCGCTTCCTACGAGCAGTACTTC TRBJ2-7 TRBD2 NA TRBV14
CAWSVRGGTGTQYF TGTGCCTGGAGTGTACGGGGAGGGACAGGGACCCAGTACTTC TRBJ2-5 NA NA TRBV30
CASLRDRALVAEITGELFF TGCGCCAGCCTCCGGGACAGGGCTCTAGTAGCGGAAATAACCGGGGAGCTGTTTTTT TRBJ2-2 TRBD1 NA TRBV10-2
CATSKGLHGYTF TGTGCCACCAGCAAGGGTCTGCATGGCTACACCTTC TRBJ1-2 NA NA TRBV24-1
CASSRAPGQGTDTQYF TGTGCCAGCAGCCGAGCCCCGGGACAGGGCACAGATACGCAGTATTTT TRBJ2-3 TRBD1 NA TRBV4-2
CASSSTLGVRNQPQHF TGTGCCAGCAGCTCTACCCTGGGGGTTCGCAATCAGCCCCAGCATTTT TRBJ1-5 NA NA TRBV12-3/TRBV12-4
CASSVGGASATDTQYF TGTGCCAGCAGCGTAGGGGGGGCTAGCGCCACAGATACGCAGTATTTT TRBJ2-3 NA many TRBV9
CASSYLVGKTYEQYF TGTGCCAGCAGTTATCTGGTCGGAAAAACCTACGAGCAGTACTTC TRBJ2-7 NA few TRBV27
CASSFRGFSSTDAQYF TGTGCCAGCAGTTTCCGAGGCTTTTCTAGCACAGATGCGCAGTATTTT TRBJ2-3 NA NA TRBV12-3/TRBV12-4
CASRYQDTSYEQYF TGCGCCAGCAGGTACCAGGACACCTCCTACGAGCAGTACTTC TRBJ2-7 NA NA TRBV5-1
CASSYSTSGGELQFF TGTGCCAGCAGTTACTCCACTAGCGGGGGTGAGCTGCAGTTCTTC TRBJ2-1 TRBD2 few TRBV6-5
CAISEASGGRNEQFF TGTGCCATCAGTGAAGCCAGCGGGGGGCGAAATGAGCAGTTCTTC TRBJ2-1 TRBD2 many TRBV10-3
CASSLLAQTDTQYF TGTGCCAGCAGTCTCTTGGCTCAGACAGATACGCAGTATTTT TRBJ2-3 NA few TRBV2
CASGPRTGSPGTQYF TGTGCCAGCGGCCCGCGGACAGGGAGCCCCGGTACGCAGTATTTT TRBJ2-3 TRBD1 NA TRBV4-2
CAISEVESSYNEQFF TGTGCCATCAGTGAGGTGGAAAGCTCCTACAATGAGCAGTTCTTC TRBJ2-1 NA few TRBV10-3
CASSPDGQVLRPQHF TGTGCCAGCAGCCCCGATGGACAGGTCTTAAGGCCCCAGCATTTT TRBJ1-5 TRBD1 few TRBV5-8
CASSDRETGELFF TGTGCCAGCAGCGACAGGGAGACCGGGGAGCTGTTTTTT TRBJ2-2 TRBD1 NA TRBV12-3/TRBV12-4
CSVDMSIGGTGANVLTF TGCAGTGTTGATATGAGTATCGGGGGCACTGGGGCCAACGTCCTGACTTTC TRBJ2-6 NA NA TRBV20-1
CVSSRGRLVSGANVLTF TGTGTCAGCAGCCGTGGACGTCTAGTCTCTGGGGCCAACGTCCTGACTTTC TRBJ2-6 NA NA TRBV6-1
CASSFWAPREEIAYEQYF TGTGCCAGCAGTTTTTGGGCCCCGCGGGAAGAGATAGCATACGAGCAGTACTTC TRBJ2-7 NA NA TRBV27
CASSLVEWGGATQYF TGTGCCAGCAGCTTGGTCGAGTGGGGAGGTGCGACCCAGTACTTC TRBJ2-5 NA few TRBV5-5
CASSPDGGANEKLFF TGTGCCAGCAGCCCAGACGGTGGGGCTAATGAAAAACTGTTTTTT TRBJ1-4 NA NA TRBV11-2
CSAAGSSTEAFF TGCAGCGCTGCCGGCAGTAGCACTGAAGCTTTCTTT TRBJ1-1 NA NA TRBV29-1